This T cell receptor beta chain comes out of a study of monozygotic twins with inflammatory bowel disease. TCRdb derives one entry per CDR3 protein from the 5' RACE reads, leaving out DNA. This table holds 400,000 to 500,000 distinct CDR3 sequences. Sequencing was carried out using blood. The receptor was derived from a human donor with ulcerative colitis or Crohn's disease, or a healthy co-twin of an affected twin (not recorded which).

The CDR3 spells CASSLNREPQHF. The chain carries TRBV7-9 and TRBJ1-5. The CDR3 totals 12 residues. Germline values: CDR1 SEHNR, CDR2 FQNEAQ (reference sequence).